What follows is one TCR beta chain and its context. What it binds is not known. The sample belongs to a study of cytomegalovirus exposure and HLA in healthy donors. Primers for the PCR totalled 60 Vbeta and 13 Jbeta. The protocol was immunoSEQ multiplex PCR, while the TCRdb copy is restricted to in-frame clones and leaves out a portion. The sample lists 75,000 to 95,000 clones; around 80% were seen once. The CDR3 has 15 amino acids. The J segment lost 8 bases and the V segment lost 5 bases, leaving 6 bases of the junction unmatched. The V gene's germline CDR1 is LNHNV and CDR2 YYDKDF (reference sequence). Study-level points and caveats: Common viral pathogens were later found to be apparently linked to several of the most significant clusters. Fewer N-insertions than the roughly 630-donor mean were reportedly shown by an Asian-associated ancestry cluster in a later analysis. Per a prior analysis, the majority of TCR beta V segments were productive roughly 87% or roughly 30% of the time.

V usage is TRBV15 and J usage is TRBJ2-1; 13 bases align to TRBD2. The sequence derives from a male donor in good health and CMV-seropositive. Specimen: PBMCs. As DNA, the CDR3 is TGTGCCACCAGCCCAGGACTAGCGGGAGAGGATGAGCAGTTCTTC. This translates into CATSPGLAGEDEQFF.